This T cell receptor (beta chain) was documented in a study of CD8 T cells in ankylosing spondylitis. Regarding the study as a whole: Previously reported in reactive arthritis synovial fluid and blood were some of the motif variants. From matched ankylosing spondylitis synovial fluid, disease-linked clones were reportedly recovered at significantly enriched levels. Ankylosing spondylitis blood appeared to be characterized by a TCR beta motif of 8 or 9 highly homologous variants. CD8+ disease-linked clones were present at relatively low frequencies in blood.

Between the trimmed V and J ends, which lost 7 bases and 9 bases, there was a span of 19 bases. Per the germline V gene, CDR1 is MDHEN and CDR2 is SYDVKM. The CDR3 spans 14 residues. It was by quantitative 5'-RACE with molecular barcodes that TCR beta libraries were made. TCRdb recomputed calls from the 5' RACE reads with MiXCR, one row per CDR3 protein. The sample records 390,000 or so distinct CDR3 sequences, around 22% being singletons. About this clonotype: Its antigen remains unknown.

The rearrangement links TRBV28 to TRBJ2-1; D possibly corresponds to TRBD1 (5 bases). The receptor comes from a male donor with ankylosing spondylitis. Sequenced sample: blood, either unsorted or a sorted T cell fraction (not recorded which). CDR3 DNA: TGTGCCAGCACCTTGGGGCCCCTCCGAGGTGAGCAGTTCTTC. This encodes CASTLGPLRGEQFF.